These 27 T cell receptor beta chains share one sample of origin, sequenced in a study of identical twins. MiXCR, applied by TCRdb to the 5' RACE reads, yields one record per CDR3 protein. The top ten hold approximately 1% of the sample, which has roughly 490,000 distinct CDR3 sequences, approximately 15% seen once. These records were also assigned to another study, of yellow fever vaccine responses in identical twins.

The sample comprised CD4+ T cells sorted from blood. Receptor source: a woman aged 18-29 years in good health.

This clonotype was counted at least ten times. The rearrangement joins TRBV9 to TRBJ2-3, with unresolved D. This CDR3 is 12 amino acids long. In germline, CDR1 is SGDLS, CDR2 YYNGEE. Deletions cut 5 bases from V and 5 bases from J, with 9 bases between. The CDR3 DNA is TGTGCCAGCAGTCCCGAGATAGATACGCAGTATTTT. This gives the protein CASSPEIDTQYF.

The chain recombines TRBV24-1 with TRBJ2-6; D is unresolved. This CDR3 is 14 amino acids long. The V gene's germline CDR1 is KGHDR and CDR2 SFDVKD. Trimming left V 10 bases short and J 0 bases short, with 9 bases between. The CDR3 protein is CATRHSSGANVLTF. The CDR3 DNA reads TGTGCCACAAGACATTCCTCTGGGGCCAACGTCCTGACTTTC.

This clonotype appeared once. V usage is TRBV11-2 and J usage is TRBJ2-7; 8 nucleotides align to TRBD1. The trim removed 1 base at V and 5 bases at J, leaving 4 bases unmatched. Germline-derived CDR1 and CDR2 are SGHAT and FQNNGV. CDR3 length: 14 amino acids. The CDR3: CASSLGAGGHEQYF. The CDR3 DNA is TGTGCCAGCAGCTTAGGGGCAGGGGGCCACGAGCAGTACTTC.

This clonotype has only a few counts. The chain links TRBV2 to TRBJ1-1; 7 nucleotides align to TRBD1. V was clipped by 6 bases and J by 3 bases; unmatched bases: 10. The germline V gene encodes CDR1 SNHLY and CDR2 FYNNEI. This CDR3 region has 15 residues. CDR3 protein: CASRGDNRGDTEAFF. For the CDR3, the DNA is TGTGCCAGCAGGGGGGACAACAGGGGTGACACTGAAGCTTTCTTT.

In this sample, this clonotype turned up many times. The rearrangement joins TRBV7-9 to TRBJ2-3, with TRBD2 matching 10 bases. The V gene end was trimmed by 4 bases and the J gene end by 1 base; junction bases not matched to a gene: 2. CDR1 is SEHNR, CDR2 FQNEAQ, per germline (reference sequence). The CDR3 has 15 residues. The CDR3 protein is CASSSGTSGTDTQYF. The CDR3 DNA reads TGTGCCAGCAGCTCCGGGACTAGCGGCACAGATACGCAGTATTTT.

This clonotype was detected a few times. The CDR3 DNA is TGTGCCAGCAGCGCGAAGGGGGCCAGGGATTCACCCCTCCACTTT. Translating it yields CASSAKGARDSPLHF. The chain couples TRBV9 to TRBJ1-6, with TRBD1 identical over 7 bases. The germline V gene has CDR1 SGDLS and CDR2 YYNGEE. The CDR3 extends over 15 amino acids. V was pared by 3 bases and J by 8 bases, with 8 bases of the junction left unmatched.

V is TRBV15 and J is TRBJ2-3; possible D gene TRBD1, 6 bases. With 5 bases removed from V and 1 base from J, the gap between germline ends came to 10 bases. CDR1 is LNHNV, CDR2 YYDKDF, per germline (reference sequence). The CDR3 is 14 amino acids. CDR3 in amino acids: CATSWRQGTDTQYF. The CDR3 DNA is TGTGCCACCAGCTGGAGACAGGGCACAGATACGCAGTATTTT.

In its sample, this clonotype was seen many times. The chain recombines TRBV10-3 with TRBJ2-5; the D is unclear. V lost 6 bases to trimming and J lost 0 bases, with 5 bases between them. This CDR3 region has 12 residues. Germline CDR1 reads ENHRY; CDR2 reads SYGVKD. CDR3: CAISKDQETQYF. CDR3 nucleotide sequence: TGTGCCATCAGCAAGGACCAAGAGACCCAGTACTTC.

This clonotype was observed a handful of times. This chain connects TRBV20-1 to TRBJ1-5; D remains ambiguous. Germline lookup yields CDR1 DFQATT and CDR2 SNEGSKA (reference sequence). The CDR3 runs 17 residues. Trimming removed 0 bases from V and 1 base from J, with 16 bases in between. CDR3 bases: TGCAGTGCTAGAGATACAAGAACAGTAAAAAGCAATCAGCCCCAGCATTTT. Translation gives CSARDTRTVKSNQPQHF.

This clonotype was picked up a small number of times. V and J are TRBV7-8 and TRBJ2-5; D possibly corresponds to TRBD1 (6 bases). The V and J ends lost 3 bases and 4 bases respectively, with 15 bases between them. The V gene's germline CDR1 is SGHVS and CDR2 FQNEAQ. There are 15 residues in the CDR3. CDR3 coding DNA: TGTGCCAGCAGCTTGACACAGGGAATCCGAGAGACCCAGTACTTC. This sequence encodes CASSLTQGIRETQYF.

The chain has TRBV27 and TRBJ2-3, with 10 bases aligning to TRBD2. This CDR3 is 17 amino acids long. V was pared by 4 bases and J by 2 bases, with 9 bases of the junction left unmatched. Germline V gene sequence: CDR1 MNHEY, CDR2 SMNVEV (reference sequence). The CDR3 region has the DNA TGTGCCAGCAGTTCCCTCGGACTAGCGGACTACACAGATACGCAGTATTTT. This translates into CASSSLGLADYTDTQYF.

This clonotype was counted between two and nine times. The chain has TRBV10-3 and TRBJ2-7; no clear D. This CDR3 comprises 11 residues. Per the germline V gene, CDR1 is ENHRY and CDR2 is SYGVKD. Deletions cut 3 bases from V and 7 bases from J, with 7 bases between. CDR3 in DNA: TGTGCCATCAGTGAATCGGGTGAGCAGTACTTC. This gives the protein CAISESGEQYF.

The sample holds a few counts of this clonotype. The rearrangement uses TRBV7-9 and TRBJ1-6; D gene uncertain. There are 14 residues in the CDR3. Trimming stripped 3 bases from V and 7 bases from J, with 10 bases between. From germline, CDR1 is SEHNR and CDR2 FQNEAQ (reference sequence). The CDR3 sequence: CASSFNQRNSPLHF. The CDR3 coding sequence is TGTGCCAGCAGCTTCAATCAGAGGAATTCACCCCTCCACTTT. Full variable domain (remainder filled in from reference TRBV7-9 and TRBJ1-6): DTGVSQNPRHKITKRGQNVTFRCDPISEHNRLYWYRQTLGQGPEFLTYFQNEAQLEKSRLLSDRFSAERPKGSFSTLEIQRTEQGDSAMYLCASSFNQRNSPLHFGNGTRLTVT.

This clonotype was seen at least ten times. The V call is TRBV27, the J call TRBJ1-2; 9 nucleotides agree with TRBD1. Germline CDR1 MNHEY, CDR2 SMNVEV (reference sequence). Germline trimming cut 5 bases from V and 6 bases from J; bases unmatched to any gene: 1. The CDR3 has 12 residues. The CDR3 spells CASSRTGDGYTF. Written as DNA, the CDR3 is TGTGCCAGCAGTAGGACAGGGGATGGCTACACCTTC.

The chain uses TRBV9 and TRBJ2-3; 8 nucleotides align to TRBD2. V shed 3 bases, J shed 1 base, and the junction held 7 bases outside the gene matches. CDR3 length: 16 amino acids. Per the germline V gene, CDR1 is SGDLS and CDR2 is YYNGEE. As DNA, the CDR3 is TGTGCCAGCAGCGAGGGGGTAGCGGGGCGCACAGATACGCAGTATTTT. Encoded protein: CASSEGVAGRTDTQYF.

This clonotype was seen more than once but under ten times. The rearrangement joins TRBV6-1 to TRBJ1-6; no definite D call. V lost 1 base and J lost 7, with 5 bases in between. The germline V gene has CDR1 MNHNS and CDR2 SASEGT. CDR3 length: 13 residues. CDR3 region: CASSEEENSPLHF. CDR3 in DNA: TGTGCCAGCAGTGAAGAGGAGAATTCACCCCTCCACTTT.

This chain joins TRBV10-1 and TRBJ2-7; D uncertain. Trimming left V 2 bases short and J 6 bases short, with 14 bases between. From germline, CDR1 is WNHNN and CDR2 SYGVQD (reference sequence). CDR3 length equals 14 residues. As DNA, the CDR3 is TGCGCCAGCAGTGAGAAGGTACAACGCGGCGAGCAGTACTTC. Protein: CASSEKVQRGEQYF.

This clonotype was seen a few times. J is TRBJ2-3 and V is TRBV20-1; TRBD2 agrees at 8 bases. V shed 4 bases and J 5 bases; nucleotides not matched to a gene: 5. Looked up from germline, CDR1 is DFQATT and CDR2 is SNEGSKA (reference sequence). The length of the CDR3 is 13 residues. The CDR3 region is CSANGGARDTQYF. The DNA of the CDR3 is TGCAGTGCTAACGGGGGGGCCAGAGATACGCAGTATTTT.

Ten or more counts support this clonotype. The chain joins TRBV7-6 to TRBJ2-3; D is unclear. Germline CDR1 SGHVS, CDR2 FNYEAQ. This CDR3 region has 15 residues. V dropped 0 bases and J dropped 1 base, with 8 bases sitting between them. The CDR3 nucleotides read TGTGCCAGCAGCTTAGCGGGCACCCGCACAGATACGCAGTATTTT. This sequence encodes CASSLAGTRTDTQYF.

The sample holds a few counts of this clonotype. The chain recombines TRBV14 with TRBJ2-1, with D tentatively TRBD1 (6 bases). Germline V gene lookup returns CDR1 SGHDN and CDR2 FVKESK. Trimming took off 2 bases at V and 6 bases at J, with 11 bases between the two ends. This CDR3 is built from 14 residues. The chain's CDR3 is CASSQSGRGNEQFF. CDR3 bases: TGTGCCAGCAGCCAAAGTGGCAGGGGCAATGAGCAGTTCTTC.

The genes are TRBV19 and TRBJ2-7, with 9 bases aligning to TRBD1. Germline trimming cut 4 bases from V and 3 bases from J; bases unmatched to any gene: 7. This CDR3 is built from 15 residues. Looked up from germline, CDR1 is LNHDA and CDR2 is SQIVND (reference sequence). The CDR3 sequence: CASSTRTGENYEQYF. The CDR3 DNA sequence: TGTGCCAGTAGTACCCGGACAGGGGAGAACTACGAGCAGTACTTC.

The V call is TRBV9, the J call TRBJ2-5; the D gene is possibly TRBD2 (5 bases). The germline V gene has CDR1 SGDLS and CDR2 YYNGEE. Trimming took off 0 bases at V and 2 bases at J, with 11 bases between the two ends. The CDR3 covers 15 residues. Here the CDR3 reads CASSVADGGQETQYF. The CDR3 bases are TGTGCCAGCAGCGTAGCCGACGGAGGACAAGAGACCCAGTACTTC.

There are a few counts of this clonotype. This sequence joins TRBV20-1 and TRBJ2-3; no reliable D call. The germline CDR1 and CDR2 sequences are DFQATT and SNEGSKA (reference sequence). The V end was cut by 0 bases, the J end by 1 base, with 11 bases between. The CDR3 is made up of 15 amino acids. In DNA, the CDR3 is TGCAGTGCTAGAGATGTGCTCCAGGGCACAGATACGCAGTATTTT. Translated: CSARDVLQGTDTQYF.

This clonotype was counted at least ten times. CDR3 loop: CASSPGGTPGGDTQYF. CDR3 nucleotide sequence: TGCGCCAGCAGCCCAGGAGGGACTCCTGGGGGGGATACGCAGTATTTT. The rearrangement joins TRBV4-1 to TRBJ2-3, with D possibly being TRBD2 (6 bases). The CDR3 has 16 residues. The germline CDR1 and CDR2 sequences are MGHRA and YSYEKL. Trimming removed 4 bases from V and 6 bases from J, with 20 bases in between.

The chain combines TRBV6-2 or TRBV6-3 with TRBJ2-7, with TRBD1 matching 9 bases. Germline V gene data show CDR1 as MNHEY and CDR2 as SVGEGT. With 8 bases clipped from V and 3 bases from J, the junction kept 5 bases outside the gene matches. There are 13 residues in the CDR3. This CDR3 reads CASRDRVNYEQYF. The CDR3 DNA reads TGTGCCAGCCGGGACAGGGTTAACTACGAGCAGTACTTC.

This clonotype has a count of ten or more. The chain joins TRBV5-1 to TRBJ2-7, with D unresolved. CDR1 SGHRS and CDR2 YFSETQ come from the germline V gene. V lost 3 bases to trimming and J lost 4 bases, with 8 bases between them. This CDR3 contains 12 residues. CDR3: CASSSQTYEQYF. The CDR3 region has the DNA TGCGCCAGCAGCTCACAGACGTACGAGCAGTACTTC. The full variable domain, in which reference TRBV5-1 and TRBJ2-7 provide the parts outside the CDR3, is KAGVTQTPRYLIKTRGQQVTLSCSPISGHRSVSWYQQTPGQGLQFLFEYFSETQRNKGNFPGRFSGRQFSNSRSEMNVSTLELGDSALYLCASSSQTYEQYFGPGTRLTVT.

The chain links TRBV11-3 to TRBJ2-3; 10 bases align to TRBD2. The V and J ends lost 4 bases and 5 bases, in that order; junction bases with no gene match: 6. In germline, CDR1 is SGHNT, CDR2 YENEEA. This CDR3 has 15 amino acids. The CDR3 protein is CASSSGTSVGDTQYF. CDR3 nucleotides: TGTGCCAGCAGCTCCGGGACTAGCGTCGGAGATACGCAGTATTTT.